The 12 T cell receptor beta chains presented below share a single source sample, sequenced in a study of T-cell memory formation after mild COVID-19. TCRdb processed the 5' RACE reads anew with MiXCR; each CDR3 protein has one entry. The table has roughly 190,000 distinct CDR3 sequences, approximately 30% seen once; the top ten hold approximately 10%. The sequencing input was PBMCs or a T cell subset sorted from them (not recorded which). The receptor source for this set is an adult woman who had mild COVID-19 (a few samples of this study predate the infection). Cell type and time point are not known.

This clonotype appeared a few times. The chain has TRBV5-1 and TRBJ2-1; D unclear. V was cut by 1 base and J by 9 bases, with 8 bases left in between. Germline CDR1 is SGHRS and CDR2 is YFSETQ. The CDR3 consists of 12 residues. The CDR3 reads CASSLIRSEQFF. In nucleotides, the CDR3 is TGCGCCAGCAGCTTGATACGGAGTGAGCAGTTCTTC.

In this sample, this clonotype turned up a few times. The chain employs TRBV7-9 and TRBJ2-5; D remains unclear. The V end was cut by 2 bases, the J end by 1 base, with 5 bases between. The CDR3 has 13 amino acids. Germline values: CDR1 SEHNR, CDR2 FQNEAQ (reference sequence). The DNA for the CDR3 is TGTGCCAGCAGCTTATTCCGCCAAGAGACCCAGTACTTC. Protein: CASSLFRQETQYF.

This clonotype turned up a few times. V usage is TRBV7-6 and J usage is TRBJ2-1, with a weak D call TRBD2 (7 bases). Germline CDR1 and CDR2: SGHVS and FNYEAQ. Trimming left V 4 bases short and J 7 bases short, with 20 bases between. The CDR3 loop spans 16 amino acids. The CDR3 DNA is TGTGCCAGCAGCTGGGGGGGCACCGGACTACCTAATGAGCAGTTCTTC. Its protein is CASSWGGTGLPNEQFF.

The chain couples TRBV11-2 to TRBJ2-3; possibly TRBD2 for D (6 bases). The CDR3 contains 16 residues. V lost 4 bases, J lost 1 base, and 15 bases lay in between. The germline gives CDR1 SGHAT, CDR2 FQNNGV. The CDR3 DNA is TGTGCCAGCAGCTCTGATCGGGCTAGCGGCACAGATACGCAGTATTTT. Protein: CASSSDRASGTDTQYF. The variable domain in full, completed from reference TRBV11-2 and TRBJ2-3, reads EAGVAQSPRYKIIEKRQSVAFWCNPISGHATLYWYQQILGQGPKLLIQFQNNGVVDDSQLPKDRFSAERLKGVDSTLKIQPAKLEDSAVYLCASSSDRASGTDTQYFGPGTRLTVL.

The chain carries TRBV6-1 and TRBJ2-7, with a tentative D call TRBD1 (5 bases). Trimming pared 5 bases from V and 7 bases from J, leaving 12 bases between. Germline V gives CDR1 MNHNS, CDR2 SASEGT. This CDR3 has 12 amino acids. CDR3 sequence reads: CASSSQVREQYF. As DNA, the CDR3 is TGTGCCAGCAGTTCACAGGTACGGGAGCAGTACTTC.

The chain recombines TRBV10-3 with TRBJ2-4; TRBD2 is a possible D gene (6 bases). The ends were cut back, 10 bases at V and 0 bases at J, with 16 bases in the middle. Germline V gives CDR1 ENHRY, CDR2 SYGVKD. The CDR3 contains 15 residues. The DNA for the CDR3 is TGTGCCACTCGGGAGTCGGGGGTAGCCAAAAACATTCAGTACTTC. Encoded protein: CATRESGVAKNIQYF.

This clonotype was observed a single time. CDR3 protein: CASSSQLGQFF. CDR3 DNA sequence: TGTGCCAGCAGTTCACAGCTGGGGCAGTTCTTC. The rearrangement uses TRBV6-2 or TRBV6-3 and TRBJ2-1, with D unresolved. The V gene's germline CDR1 is MNHEY and CDR2 SVGEGT. The CDR3 is 11 amino acids. V lost 4 bases and J 12 bases, leaving 10 bases between the germline ends.

The chain recombines TRBV3-1 with TRBJ2-1; 11 positions match TRBD2. Trimming cost V 1 base and J 6 bases; bases outside gene matches: 8. The CDR3 extends over 17 amino acids. Germline CDR1 LGHDT, CDR2 YNNKEL (reference sequence). The CDR3 coding sequence is TGTGCCAGCAGCCAAGGCATCCGGCTAGCGGGGGGCAATGAGCAGTTCTTC. Translation gives CASSQGIRLAGGNEQFF.

This rearrangement joins TRBV7-9 to TRBJ1-6; perhaps TRBD1 as D (6 bases). Germline CDR1 reads SEHNR; CDR2 reads FQNEAQ (reference sequence). Trimming removed 6 bases from V and 10 bases from J, with 19 bases in between. CDR3 length equals 15 residues. The CDR3 here is CASSEWGHGGSPLHF. CDR3 coding DNA: TGTGCCAGCAGTGAGTGGGGACATGGCGGATCACCCCTCCACTTT.

The chain is built from TRBV12-3 or TRBV12-4 and TRBJ2-7, with no clear D. V was shortened by 1 base and J by 5 bases, with 6 bases between the two germline ends. The CDR3 runs 12 residues. The CDR3 nucleotides read TGTGCCAGCAGTTTAGTTCTAGACGAGCAGTACTTC. Its protein product is CASSLVLDEQYF.

The CDR3 sequence is CASSPDSNEQFF. The CDR3 DNA reads TGTGCCAGCAGCCCAGACAGCAATGAGCAGTTCTTC. The genes are TRBV5-5 and TRBJ2-1, with a possible D match to TRBD1 (5 bases). The V end was cut by 4 bases, the J end by 6 bases, with 8 bases between. Germline V lookup: CDR1 SGHKS, CDR2 YYEKEE (reference sequence). The CDR3 contains 12 residues.

This clonotype was found a few times. The rearrangement joins TRBV12-3 or TRBV12-4 to TRBJ2-1; D remains ambiguous. V was shortened by 2 bases and J by 7 bases, with 3 bases between the two germline ends. The CDR3 contains 11 residues. The CDR3 loop reads CASSLSNEQFF. CDR3 DNA sequence: TGTGCCAGCAGTTTATCTAATGAGCAGTTCTTC.